Below are 24 T cell receptor beta chains sequenced from a single sample in a study of T cell responses to AZD1222 COVID-19 vaccine. Here immunoSEQ multiplex PCR was the method, and the copy in TCRdb shows in-frame clones only, minus some. The sample carries more than 100,000 clones, around 90% recorded once. The material sequenced was peripheral blood, taken 28 days after the second AZD1222 dose. Every receptor here comes from an adult who received the AZD1222 COVID-19 vaccine.

The chain carries TRBV7-2 and TRBJ1-4; D unclear. The V end was cut by 1 base, the J end by 0 bases, with 6 bases between. This CDR3 spans 15 amino acids. Looked up from germline, CDR1 is SGHTA and CDR2 is FQGNSA. The CDR3 bases are TGTGCCAGCAGCTTAGGGGGTCCAACTAATGAAAAACTGTTTTTT. Protein sequence: CASSLGGPTNEKLFF.

The J gene is TRBJ2-1, the V gene TRBV7-2, with 15 bases matching TRBD2. The CDR3 contains 14 residues. V was pared by 4 bases and J by 11 bases, with 3 bases of the junction left unmatched. Per the germline V gene, CDR1 is SGHTA and CDR2 is FQGNSA. Here the CDR3 reads CASSSGLAGGKQFF. The DNA for the CDR3 is TGTGCCAGCAGCTCGGGACTAGCGGGGGGAAAGCAGTTCTTC.

The chain uses TRBV12-3 or TRBV12-4 and TRBJ2-7; D remains unclear. CDR3 length: 13 residues. V was cut by 3 bases and J by 4 bases, with 10 bases left in between. The CDR3 region has the DNA TGTGCCAGCAGTTTGAGACTGAGATACGAGCAGTACTTC. Its protein is CASSLRLRYEQYF.

The J gene is TRBJ1-4, the V gene TRBV19; possible D gene TRBD1, 6 bases. Germline V gene data show CDR1 as LNHDA and CDR2 as SQIVND (reference sequence). V shed 5 bases and J shed 5 bases, with 15 bases lying between them. The CDR3 loop spans 15 amino acids. The CDR3 region has the DNA TGTGCCAGTAGTGCGGGACATTCGGTAAATGAAAAACTGTTTTTT. Translation: CASSAGHSVNEKLFF.

The V gene is TRBV27, the J gene TRBJ2-7; D unclear. CDR1 and CDR2 from the germline V gene are MNHEY and SMNVEV (reference sequence). Between the trimmed V and J ends, which lost 3 bases and 4 bases, there was a span of 13 bases. The CDR3 covers 14 residues. The DNA for the CDR3 is TGTGCCAGCAGTTTGGGCAGCTTGGGGTACGAGCAGTACTTC. Amino acid sequence: CASSLGSLGYEQYF.

The chain carries TRBV6-2 or TRBV6-3 and TRBJ2-3; no reliable D call. The CDR3 covers 15 residues. V lost 4 bases and J 5 bases, leaving 16 bases between the germline ends. From germline, CDR1 is MNHEY and CDR2 SVGEGT. CDR3 in DNA: TGTGCCAGCAGTTCCATCAGGCAGGAGCAAGATACGCAGTATTTT. It encodes CASSSIRQEQDTQYF.

The V call is TRBV6-5, the J call TRBJ1-2; unclear D gene. Germline V gene lookup returns CDR1 MNHEY and CDR2 SVGAGI. This CDR3 has 13 amino acids. Trimming took off 7 bases at V and 8 bases at J, with 17 bases between the two ends. The CDR3 DNA follows: TGTGCCAGCACCCCCTCGGGCAGTCGCGGCTACACCTTC. As protein: CASTPSGSRGYTF.

V gene TRBV18 combines with J gene TRBJ1-2; D is unclear. The V end was cut by 2 bases, the J end by 0 bases, with 13 bases between. Germline V lookup: CDR1 KGHSH, CDR2 LQKENI. This CDR3 has 16 amino acids. The CDR3 region is CASSPDEGNSNYGYTF. The CDR3 nucleotides read TGTGCCAGCTCACCAGATGAAGGAAATTCTAACTATGGCTACACCTTC.

V and J are TRBV6-5 and TRBJ1-6; D is undetermined. This CDR3 contains 13 residues. Germline loops: CDR1 MNHEY, CDR2 SVGAGI. V lost 10 bases to trimming and J lost 3 bases, with 10 bases between them. CDR3 bases: TGTGCCACCGGGTGGAACTATAATTCACCCCTCCACTTT. Translation gives CATGWNYNSPLHF.

The chain combines TRBV11-2 with TRBJ2-7, with 7 bases aligning to TRBD1. From germline, CDR1 is SGHAT and CDR2 FQNNGV. This CDR3 comprises 13 residues. Trimming at V came to 5 bases and at J to 2 bases, leaving 3 bases not matched to a gene. In DNA form, the CDR3 reads TGTGCCAGCAGCCCGACAGGGACCTACGAGCAGTACTTC. Protein: CASSPTGTYEQYF.

This clone was counted a few times. This rearrangement joins TRBV24-1 to TRBJ1-2; D is unclear. CDR3 size: 13 residues. Germline V CDR1 and CDR2: KGHDR, SFDVKD. V lost 4 bases and J 4 bases, leaving 9 bases between the germline ends. CDR3 sequence (DNA): TGTGCCACCAGTGACACGTCTAGCTATGGCTACACCTTC. This codes for CATSDTSSYGYTF.

The chain employs TRBV5-4 and TRBJ1-3, with D possibly matching TRBD1 (5 bases). The CDR3 sequence is 17 residues long. Germline V CDR1 and CDR2: SGHNT, YYREEE (reference sequence). V was trimmed by 1 base and J by 2 bases, leaving 16 bases between them. The DNA for the CDR3 is TGTGCCAGCAGCTTGACCGCAGACAGAAGGACTGGAAACACCATATATTTT. Translation: CASSLTADRRTGNTIYF. Together with reference TRBV5-4 and TRBJ1-3, the CDR3 gives the full variable domain: ETGVTQSPTHLIKTRGQQVTLRCSSQSGHNTVSWYQQALGQGPQFIFQYYREEENGRGNFPPRFSGLQFPNYSSELNVNALELDDSALYLCASSLTADRRTGNTIYFGEGSWLTVV.

The count of this clone is one. The rearrangement joins TRBV5-1 to TRBJ1-5; D is perhaps TRBD1 (5 bases). V lost 4 bases, J lost 5 bases, and 13 bases lay in between. This CDR3 contains 14 residues. CDR1 is SGHRS and CDR2 is YFSETQ in the germline V gene. This chain's CDR3 is CASSTGGDDQPQHF. The CDR3 bases are TGCGCCAGCAGCACGGGGGGAGACGATCAGCCCCAGCATTTT.

The chain combines TRBV11-3 with TRBJ2-5, with D possibly TRBD2 on 6 matching bases. With 3 bases removed from V and 1 base from J, the gap between germline ends came to 9 bases. Germline V CDR1 and CDR2: SGHNT, YENEEA. This CDR3 contains 14 residues. In DNA, the CDR3 is TGTGCCAGCAGCTTGGGCGGGACCCAAGAGACCCAGTACTTC. It specifies CASSLGGTQETQYF. The full variable domain, completed using reference TRBV11-3 and TRBJ2-5, is EAGVVQSPRYKIIEKKQPVAFWCNPISGHNTLYWYLQNLGQGPELLIRYENEEAVDDSQLPKDRFSAERLKGVDSTLKIQPAELGDSAVYLCASSLGGTQETQYFGPGTRLLVL.

The CDR3 region is CASSSRQGSLGYTF. The CDR3 region has the DNA TGTGCCAGCAGCAGTAGACAGGGGTCGCTTGGCTACACCTTC. The chain recombines TRBV7-2 with TRBJ1-2; 8 positions agree with TRBD1. With V trimmed by 5 bases and J by 7 bases, 9 bases remained unmatched. The V gene's germline CDR1 is SGHTA and CDR2 FQGNSA. CDR3 length equals 14 residues.

The CDR3 DNA is TGTGCCAGCAGCCCTTCACCCTACCGGGACAGGGGTCGTCAGCCCCAGCATTTT. This codes for CASSPSPYRDRGRQPQHF. The V gene is TRBV7-2, the J gene TRBJ1-5, with 10 positions matching TRBD1. The CDR3 is 18 amino acids. Unmatched junction bases numbered 16, after V lost 5 bases and J lost 6 bases. Germline CDR1 is SGHTA and CDR2 is FQGNSA.

The rearrangement joins TRBV7-2 to TRBJ2-7; D is perhaps TRBD1 (5 bases). Trimming removed 3 bases from V and 2 bases from J, with 8 bases in between. Germline assignment: CDR1 SGHTA and CDR2 FQGNSA. The CDR3 sequence is 13 residues long. CDR3 nucleotides: TGTGCCAGCAGCTTTAACAGGCCCTACGAGCAGTACTTC. This gives the protein CASSFNRPYEQYF.

This chain connects TRBV6-2 or TRBV6-3 to TRBJ1-6; perhaps TRBD1 as D (6 bases). The CDR3 loop spans 17 amino acids. The V end lost 2 bases, the J end lost 1 base, and 12 bases lay between the germline ends. Germline V lookup: CDR1 MNHEY, CDR2 SVGEGT. The CDR3 region is CASSYDQGWSYNSPLHF. The DNA of the CDR3 is TGTGCCAGCAGTTACGACCAGGGGTGGTCCTATAATTCACCCCTCCACTTT.

The chain links TRBV6-2 or TRBV6-3 to TRBJ1-4; D uncertain. Germline CDR1 and CDR2: MNHEY and SVGEGT. This CDR3 contains 15 residues. Trimming pared 5 bases from V and 8 bases from J, leaving 18 bases between. CDR3 sequence reads: CASSPDPPPLEKLFF. The CDR3 nucleotides read TGTGCCAGCAGTCCGGATCCGCCTCCGTTAGAAAAACTGTTTTTT.

J is TRBJ2-7 and V is TRBV28; possible D gene TRBD2, 5 bases. V lost 5 bases, J lost 9 bases, and 17 bases lay in between. The CDR3 length is 13 residues. Germline assignment: CDR1 MDHEN and CDR2 SYDVKM. CDR3 sequence (DNA): TGTGCCAGCAGTACCGACCAGCTAGGAGGGCAGTACTTC. As protein: CASSTDQLGGQYF.

The count of this clone is one. The rearrangement uses TRBV5-4 and TRBJ1-3; D is ambiguous. This CDR3 comprises 14 residues. V lost 2 bases, J lost 3 bases, and 9 bases lay in between. Germline V gene sequence: CDR1 SGHNT, CDR2 YYREEE (reference sequence). The CDR3 DNA reads as TGTGCCAGCAGCTTTAAAGGGAGTGGAAACACCATATATTTT. It is translated as CASSFKGSGNTIYF.

The V gene is TRBV6-2 or TRBV6-3, the J gene TRBJ2-1; D uncertain. V gave up 2 bases and J gave up 0 bases, with 8 bases separating them. The CDR3 length is 15 residues. CDR1 is MNHEY, CDR2 SVGEGT, per germline. The CDR3 loop reads CASSYSLSSYNEQFF. The CDR3 DNA reads TGTGCCAGCAGTTACAGCCTGTCCTCCTACAATGAGCAGTTCTTC.

This clone has just one count. The rearrangement links TRBV7-2 to TRBJ2-1; 9 nucleotides match TRBD2. The CDR3 is 17 amino acids. J was trimmed by 0 bases and V by 3 bases; bases with no gene match: 6. The germline CDR1 and CDR2 sequences are SGHTA and FQGNSA. CDR3 loop: CASSLRLAGLSYNEQFF. The CDR3, as DNA: TGTGCCAGCAGCTTGCGTCTAGCGGGGCTCTCCTACAATGAGCAGTTCTTC.

As to this clone: Mismatch with germline at one junction end may stem from a read error. The genes are TRBV7-7 and TRBJ2-7; D remains unclear. This CDR3 comprises 15 residues. Germline CDR1 reads SSHAT; CDR2 reads FNYEAQ (reference sequence). The CDR3 reads CASSLKLESTYEQYF. In nucleotides, the CDR3 is TGTGCTAGCAGCTTAAAGTTAGAGTCTACCTACGAGCAGTACTTC. The full variable domain, in which reference TRBV7-7 and TRBJ2-7 provide the parts outside the CDR3, is GAGVSQSPRYKVTKRGQDVTLRCDPISSHATLYWYQQALGQGPEFLTYFNYEAQPDKSGLPSDRFSAERPEGSISTLTIQRTEQRDSAMYRCASSLKLESTYEQYFGPGTRLTVT.